This TCR beta chain was captured in a study of blood T cell repertoires in COVID-19. This table comes from immunoSEQ multiplex PCR, and its TCRdb copy is limited to in-frame clones, with some not included. Among about 28,000 clones listed, about 78% were seen once. Trimming removed 5 bases from V and 4 bases from J, with 12 bases in between. Germline loops: CDR1 MDHEN, CDR2 SYDVKM. The CDR3 is 14 amino acids. Sequencing was carried out using peripheral blood. The gene calls are TRBV28 and TRBJ1-3; D gene uncertain. The sequence derives from a boy younger than 10 with active or convalescent COVID-19. CDR3 sequence (DNA): TGTGCCAGCAGTGCGGTGAGTCCCGGAAACACCATATATTTT. Its translation is CASSAVSPGNTIYF.